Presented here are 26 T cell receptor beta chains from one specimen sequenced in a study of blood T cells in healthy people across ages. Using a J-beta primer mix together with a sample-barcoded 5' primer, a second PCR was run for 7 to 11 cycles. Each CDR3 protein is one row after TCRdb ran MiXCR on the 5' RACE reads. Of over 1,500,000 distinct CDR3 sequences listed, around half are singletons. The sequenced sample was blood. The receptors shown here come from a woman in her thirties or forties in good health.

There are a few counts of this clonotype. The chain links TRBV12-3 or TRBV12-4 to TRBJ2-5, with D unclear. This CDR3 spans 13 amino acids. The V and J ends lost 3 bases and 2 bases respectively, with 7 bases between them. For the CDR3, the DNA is TGTGCCAGCAGTTTCCACAGTCAAGAGACCCAGTACTTC. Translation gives CASSFHSQETQYF.

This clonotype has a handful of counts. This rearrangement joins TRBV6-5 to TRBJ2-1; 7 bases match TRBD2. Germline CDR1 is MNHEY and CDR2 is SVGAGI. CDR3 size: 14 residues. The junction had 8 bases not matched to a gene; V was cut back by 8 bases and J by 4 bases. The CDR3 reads CASSSSGLYNEQFF. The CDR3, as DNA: TGTGCCAGCTCATCTAGCGGCCTGTACAATGAGCAGTTCTTC.

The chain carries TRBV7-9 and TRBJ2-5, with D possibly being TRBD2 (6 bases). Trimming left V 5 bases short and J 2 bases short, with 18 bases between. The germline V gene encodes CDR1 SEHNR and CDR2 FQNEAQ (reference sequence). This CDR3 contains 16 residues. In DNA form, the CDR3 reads TGTGCCAGCAGCCCCCACGGAGGAGGGGATCAAGAGACCCAGTACTTC. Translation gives CASSPHGGGDQETQYF.

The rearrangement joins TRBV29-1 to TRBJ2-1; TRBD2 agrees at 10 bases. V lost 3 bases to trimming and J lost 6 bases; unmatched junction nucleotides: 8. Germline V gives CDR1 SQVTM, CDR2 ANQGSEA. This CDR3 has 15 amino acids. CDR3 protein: CSVDAGLAASNEQFF. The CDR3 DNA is TGCAGCGTTGACGCCGGACTAGCGGCCAGCAATGAGCAGTTCTTC.

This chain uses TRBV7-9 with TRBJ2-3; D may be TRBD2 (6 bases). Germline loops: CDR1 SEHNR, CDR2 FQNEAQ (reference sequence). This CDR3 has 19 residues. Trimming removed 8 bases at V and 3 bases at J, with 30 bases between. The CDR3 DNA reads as TGTGCCAGCCCTCCCCCTATAGTGGGGGGTCAAGGGGCAACAGATACGCAGTATTTT. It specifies CASPPPIVGGQGATDTQYF.

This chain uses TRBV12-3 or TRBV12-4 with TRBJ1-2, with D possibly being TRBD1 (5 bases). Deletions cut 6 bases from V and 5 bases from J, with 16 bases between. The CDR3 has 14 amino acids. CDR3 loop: CASSERPTAYGYTF. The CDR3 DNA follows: TGTGCCAGCAGCGAGCGCCCGACAGCTTATGGCTACACCTTC.

The CDR3, as DNA: TGCAGTTCCTTAGGACGTTCTCGAGAGACCCAGTACTTC. It encodes CSSLGRSRETQYF. The rearrangement links TRBV20-1 to TRBJ2-5; no clear D. Germline values: CDR1 DFQATT, CDR2 SNEGSKA (reference sequence). This CDR3 comprises 13 residues. Trimming removed 8 bases from V and 4 bases from J, with 17 bases in between.

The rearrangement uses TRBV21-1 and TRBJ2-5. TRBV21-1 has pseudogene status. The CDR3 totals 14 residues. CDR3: CASSKVRRYNEQYF. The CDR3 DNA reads TGTGCCAGCAGCAAAGTCAGACGGTACAATGAGCAGTACTTC.

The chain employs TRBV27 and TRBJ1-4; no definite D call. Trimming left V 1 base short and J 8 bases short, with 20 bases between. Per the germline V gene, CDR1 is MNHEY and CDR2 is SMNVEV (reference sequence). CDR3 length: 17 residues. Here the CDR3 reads CASSLFGGEGRREKLFF. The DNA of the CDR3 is TGTGCCAGCAGTTTATTTGGTGGTGAAGGGCGGCGCGAAAAACTGTTTTTT.

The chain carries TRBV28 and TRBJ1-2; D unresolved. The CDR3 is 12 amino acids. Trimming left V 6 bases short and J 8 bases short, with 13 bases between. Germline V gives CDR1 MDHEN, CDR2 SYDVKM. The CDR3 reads CASRSTAWGYTF. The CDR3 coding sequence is TGTGCCAGCAGGTCGACGGCGTGGGGCTACACCTTC.

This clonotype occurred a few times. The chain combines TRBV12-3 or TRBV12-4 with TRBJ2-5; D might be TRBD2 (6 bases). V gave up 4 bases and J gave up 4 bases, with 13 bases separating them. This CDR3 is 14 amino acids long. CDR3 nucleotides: TGTGCCAGCAGTTCCTGGGGACTGGTAGAGACCCAGTACTTC. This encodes CASSSWGLVETQYF.

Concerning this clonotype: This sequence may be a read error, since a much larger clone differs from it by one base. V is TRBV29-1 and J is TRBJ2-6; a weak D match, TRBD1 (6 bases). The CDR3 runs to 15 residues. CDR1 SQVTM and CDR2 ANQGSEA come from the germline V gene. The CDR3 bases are TGCAGCGTTGACACAGGGTACGATGGGGCCAACGTCCCGACTTTC. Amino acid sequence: CSVDTGYDGANVPTF.

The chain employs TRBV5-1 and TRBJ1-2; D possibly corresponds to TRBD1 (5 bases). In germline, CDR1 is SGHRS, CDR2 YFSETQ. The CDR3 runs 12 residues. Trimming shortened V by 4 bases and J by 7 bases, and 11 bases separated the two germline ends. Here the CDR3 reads CASSLDSLGYTF. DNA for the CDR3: TGCGCCAGCAGCCTCGACAGTCTTGGCTACACCTTC.

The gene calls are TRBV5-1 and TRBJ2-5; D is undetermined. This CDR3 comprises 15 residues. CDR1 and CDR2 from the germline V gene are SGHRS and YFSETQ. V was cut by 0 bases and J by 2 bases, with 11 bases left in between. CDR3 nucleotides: TGCGCCAGCAGCTTGGGCCGGTACCAACAAGAGACCCAGTACTTC. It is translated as CASSLGRYQQETQYF.

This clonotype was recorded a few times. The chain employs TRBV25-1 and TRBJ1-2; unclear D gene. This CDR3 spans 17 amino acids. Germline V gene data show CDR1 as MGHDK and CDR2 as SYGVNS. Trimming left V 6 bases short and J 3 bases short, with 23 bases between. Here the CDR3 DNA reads TGTGCCAGCAGAGGGAGACCCGGGCCCCGATCTCACTATGGCTACACCTTC. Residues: CASRGRPGPRSHYGYTF.

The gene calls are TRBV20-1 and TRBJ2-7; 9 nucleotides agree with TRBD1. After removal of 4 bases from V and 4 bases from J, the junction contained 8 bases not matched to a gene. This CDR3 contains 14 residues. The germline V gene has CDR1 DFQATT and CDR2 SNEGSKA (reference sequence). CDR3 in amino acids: CSATRGQGKYEQYF. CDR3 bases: TGCAGTGCTACCCGGGGACAGGGAAAATACGAGCAGTACTTC.

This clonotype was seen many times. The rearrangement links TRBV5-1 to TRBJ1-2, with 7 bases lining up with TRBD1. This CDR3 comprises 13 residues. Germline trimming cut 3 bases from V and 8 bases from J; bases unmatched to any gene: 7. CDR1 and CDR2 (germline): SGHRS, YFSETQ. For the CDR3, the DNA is TGCGCCAGCAGCTCAACAGGGGTTCAGGGCTACACCTTC. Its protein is CASSSTGVQGYTF.

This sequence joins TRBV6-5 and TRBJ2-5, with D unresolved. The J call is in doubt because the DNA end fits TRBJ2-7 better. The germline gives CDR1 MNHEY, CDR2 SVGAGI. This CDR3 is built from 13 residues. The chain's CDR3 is CASSLFAESEQYF. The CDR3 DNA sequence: TGTGCCAGCAGTTTATTCGCGGAGAGCGAGCAGTACTTC.

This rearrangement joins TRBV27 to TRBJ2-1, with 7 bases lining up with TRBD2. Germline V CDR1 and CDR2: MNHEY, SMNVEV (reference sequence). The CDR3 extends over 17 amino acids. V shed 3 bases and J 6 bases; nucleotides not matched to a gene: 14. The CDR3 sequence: CASSFRTGGGLGNEQFF. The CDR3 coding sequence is TGTGCCAGCAGTTTCCGGACTGGCGGGGGACTCGGCAATGAGCAGTTCTTC.

The CDR3 loop reads CASSFGRGRFF. CDR3 DNA sequence: TGTGCCAGCAGCTTTGGGCGGGGGCGGTTCTTC. This rearrangement joins TRBV11-2 to TRBJ2-1, with D possibly TRBD2 on 7 matching bases. Germline-derived CDR1 and CDR2 are SGHAT and FQNNGV. The CDR3 consists of 11 residues. Trimming shortened V by 3 bases and J by 15 bases, and 12 bases separated the two germline ends.

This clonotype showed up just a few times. In DNA, the CDR3 is TGTGCCAGCAGCGTAGTGAGCAGCGGAGGTGAGCAGTACTTC. Protein sequence: CASSVVSSGGEQYF. This rearrangement joins TRBV9 to TRBJ2-7; a possible D gene is TRBD2 (5 bases). Trimming left V 0 bases short and J 7 bases short, with 14 bases between. The CDR3 length is 14 residues. Germline CDR1 and CDR2: SGDLS and YYNGEE.

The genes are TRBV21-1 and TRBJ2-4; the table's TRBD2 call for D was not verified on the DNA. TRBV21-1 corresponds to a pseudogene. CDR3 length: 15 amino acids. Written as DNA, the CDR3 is TGTGCCAGCAGGGCCCTAGCGAGGGGGCCATACATTCAGTACTTC. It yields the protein CASRALARGPYIQYF.

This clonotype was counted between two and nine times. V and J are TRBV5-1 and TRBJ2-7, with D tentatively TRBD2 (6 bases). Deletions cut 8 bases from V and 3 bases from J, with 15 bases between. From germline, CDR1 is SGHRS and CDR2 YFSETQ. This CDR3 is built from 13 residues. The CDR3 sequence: CASSIGDFYEQYF. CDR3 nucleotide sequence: TGCGCCAGTTCAATCGGGGACTTCTACGAGCAGTACTTC.

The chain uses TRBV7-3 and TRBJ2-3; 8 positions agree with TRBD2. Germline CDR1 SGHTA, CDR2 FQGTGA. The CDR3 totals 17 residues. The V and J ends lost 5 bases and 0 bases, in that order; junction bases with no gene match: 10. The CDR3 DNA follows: TGTGCCAGCAGCCCGATTCAGCTAGCGGGTAGCACAGATACGCAGTATTTT. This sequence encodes CASSPIQLAGSTDTQYF. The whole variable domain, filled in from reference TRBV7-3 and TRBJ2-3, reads GAGVSQTPSNKVTEKGKYVELRCDPISGHTALYWYRQSLGQGPEFLIYFQGTGAADDSGLPNDRFFAVRPEGSVSTLKIQRTERGDSAVYLCASSPIQLAGSTDTQYFGPGTRLTVL.

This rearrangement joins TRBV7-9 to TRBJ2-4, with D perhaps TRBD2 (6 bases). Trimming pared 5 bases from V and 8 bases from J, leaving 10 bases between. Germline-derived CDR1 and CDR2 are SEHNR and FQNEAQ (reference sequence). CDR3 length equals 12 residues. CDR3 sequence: CASSPPGDIQYF. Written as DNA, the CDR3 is TGTGCCAGCAGCCCCCCGGGGGACATTCAGTACTTC.

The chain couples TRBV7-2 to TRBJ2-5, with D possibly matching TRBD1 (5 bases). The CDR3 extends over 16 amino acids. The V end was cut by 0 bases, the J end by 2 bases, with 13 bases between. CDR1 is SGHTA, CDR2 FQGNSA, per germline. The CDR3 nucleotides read TGTGCCAGCAGCTTAGCGTTCCAGGGTGGTCAAGAGACCCAGTACTTC. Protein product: CASSLAFQGGQETQYF.